Included here is one T cell receptor (beta chain) sequence, with context. Antigen unknown. The data stem from a study of cytomegalovirus exposure and HLA in healthy donors. Across the whole study: Clustering assigned approximately 79% of the approximately 400 genotyped donors to the Caucasian-associated ancestry cluster. Study outcomes and limitations: It was likely that a cluster of highly shared sequence variants was a sequencing artifact. Reports indicated that the classifier achieved high specificity and sensitivity in diagnosing cytomegalovirus status.

60 Vbeta and 13 Jbeta primers were used in PCR. Clones were sequenced by immunoSEQ multiplex PCR, and TCRdb holds only the in-frame ones, with some missing. The data hold fewer than 200,000 clones, with roughly four fifths observed a single time. The CDR3 totals 14 residues. The V gene lost 2 bases and the J gene lost 7 bases, with 12 bases spanning the gap. Germline V CDR1 and CDR2: SGHRS, YFSETQ. The sequence derives from a woman younger than 30 in good health and CMV-seronegative. The sequenced material came from PBMCs. V gene TRBV5-1 combines with J gene TRBJ1-4; a possible D gene is TRBD1 (6 bases). The CDR3 sequence: CASSFNQGREKLFF. The DNA for the CDR3 is TGCGCCAGCAGCTTCAATCAGGGGCGTGAAAAACTGTTTTTT.